This is a list of T cell receptor beta chains from one sample in a study of CD8 T cells in Susac syndrome. TCRdb used MiXCR to reprocess the immunoSEQ multiplex PCR reads, holding one entry per CDR3 protein. Seen here are more than 250,000 distinct CDR3 sequences, approximately 90% observed once, and the top ten hold about 0.07%. The sequenced sample was CD4+ T cells from PBMCs. These receptors were taken from a human donor with multiple sclerosis. Each CDR3 is given with its conserved first and last residue. A D gene is named only where the DNA matches it firmly.

j_call d_call v_call cdr3_aa
TRBJ1-2 TRBD1 TRBV12-3/TRBV12-4 CASGTANYGYTF
TRBJ1-2 TRBD1 TRBV7-2 CASSFGTGGSHGYTF
TRBJ1-3 - TRBV6-5 CASWTGTEGGNTIYF
TRBJ1-1 - TRBV29-1 CSVVRVSNTEAFF
TRBJ1-5 - TRBV10-2 CASSESKGQPQHF
TRBJ2-1 - TRBV4-2 CASSQGGRHEQFF
TRBJ2-7 TRBD1 TRBV29-1 CSVEVTGAHEQYF
TRBJ2-3 TRBD2 TRBV7-2 CASSLHGLAGVYAADTQYF
TRBJ2-1 - TRBV14 CASSQGLGYPYNEQFF
TRBJ1-6 - TRBV7-9 CASSFEGNSPLHF
TRBJ2-5 - TRBV15 CATSRGRLQETQYF
TRBJ1-5 - TRBV2 CASSSVGGGNQPQHF
TRBJ1-1 - TRBV2 CASSGIQQNTEAFF
TRBJ2-5 TRBD2 TRBV20-1 CSARGASGRTETQYF
TRBJ2-7 - TRBV28 CASSLRSGGITSQYF
TRBJ2-5 - TRBV6-2/TRBV6-3 CASSYLGARETQYF
TRBJ2-2 - TRBV5-8 CASSLTRGAGELFF
TRBJ2-4 TRBD2 TRBV9 CASSVSDGTSGRQYF
TRBJ1-5 - TRBV18 CATSQGRDQPQHF
TRBJ1-1 - TRBV5-1 CASRSRTRAIEAFF
TRBJ1-1 - TRBV15 CATSRGLDQNTEAFF
TRBJ2-7 TRBD2 TRBV20-1 CSASPAGGRYEQYF
TRBJ1-5 TRBD1 TRBV18 CASSIDRGQQPQHF
TRBJ2-3 TRBD1 TRBV29-1 CSVGTGGDGTDTQYF
TRBJ2-1 - TRBV29-1 CSVSYIRDDEQFF
TRBJ2-1 - TRBV24-1 CATSSRGGLGDSDNEQFF
TRBJ2-3 TRBD2 TRBV11-1 CASSKREAGTDTQYF
TRBJ2-1 - TRBV20-1 CSAFRGNEQFF
TRBJ2-3 - TRBV30 CAHGFTNTQYF
TRBJ1-2 - TRBV15 CATSNQYSGYGYTF
TRBJ2-7 TRBD1 TRBV9 CASSAQGQAYEQYF
TRBJ1-2 - TRBV20-1 CSAKRSVGQGNYGYTF
TRBJ1-4 TRBD1 TRBV6-5 CASSYSWDRGQNEKLFF
TRBJ2-5 - TRBV12-3/TRBV12-4 CASRHQETQYF
TRBJ2-5 - TRBV3-1 CASSQDQTGLAQYF
TRBJ2-7 - TRBV5-4 CASSSDTFSYEQYF
TRBJ2-7 - TRBV6-1 CASTDGLSGKTSYEQYF
TRBJ1-1 - TRBV29-1 CSVVRGGTEAFF
TRBJ2-1 - TRBV13 CASLSGVAYNEQFF
TRBJ2-6 - TRBV6-1 CASSDPGFNGANVLTF